The T cell receptor beta chain described here comes from a study of T cell responses to AZD1222 COVID-19 vaccine. Trimming left V 5 bases short and J 3 bases short, with 11 bases between. The CDR3 consists of 14 residues. Germline V CDR1 and CDR2: SGHTA, FQGTGA. Whole-study findings and limits: Repertoire samples came only from after the peak T cell response. With two AZD1222 doses given, Spike-specific TCR breadth and depth both rose. Reportedly, nearly half the spike-specific TCRs target unmutated variant regions.

Repertoires were generated with immunoSEQ multiplex PCR, while TCRdb's copy carries only in-frame clones and drops some. Seen here are approximately 90,000 clones, 80% to 90% observed once, and the top ten hold roughly 15%. As to this clone: Its specificity is unknown.

The specimen comprised peripheral blood, sampled on day 0 of AZD1222 vaccination. The receptor was derived from an adult in good health. The rearrangement links TRBV7-3 to TRBJ2-1, with D possibly called TRBD1 or TRBD2 (5 bases each). For the CDR3, the DNA is TGTGCCAGCAGCACTGGGACCAACTACAATGAGCAGTTCTTC. This sequence encodes CASSTGTNYNEQFF.